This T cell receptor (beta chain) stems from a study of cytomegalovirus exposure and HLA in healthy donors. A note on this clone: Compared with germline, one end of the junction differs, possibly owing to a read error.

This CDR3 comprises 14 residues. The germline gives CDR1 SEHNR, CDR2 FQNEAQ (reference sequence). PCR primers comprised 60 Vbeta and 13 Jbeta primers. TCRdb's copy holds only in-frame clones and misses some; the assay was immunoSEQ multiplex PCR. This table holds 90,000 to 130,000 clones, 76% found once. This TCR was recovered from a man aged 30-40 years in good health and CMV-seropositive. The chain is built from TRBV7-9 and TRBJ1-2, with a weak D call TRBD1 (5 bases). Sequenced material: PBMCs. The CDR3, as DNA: TGTTCCAGCAGCTTAGGTTCGACAGCTTATGGCTACACCTTC. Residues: CSSSLGSTAYGYTF.